A selection of T cell receptor beta chains follows, all from one sample in a study of T cell responses to AZD1222 COVID-19 vaccine. Using immunoSEQ multiplex PCR, the repertoire was profiled, and TCRdb retains in-frame clones only, with some absent. The data hold roughly 180,000 clones, with 90% to 95% observed a single time. The sequenced sample was peripheral blood, obtained 28 days after the second AZD1222 dose. Receptors were obtained from an adult who received the AZD1222 COVID-19 vaccine. Both conserved end residues are part of each CDR3. D genes are given only for firm matches. Size values are once, few and many counts, or a class for expanded clones, and some rows have none.

>TRBD2|.|TRBJ2-1|TRBV5-4
CASSWGLAGYEQFF
TGTGCCAGCAGCTGGGGACTAGCGGGCTATGAGCAGTTCTTC
>.|.|TRBJ1-2|TRBV9
CASSVGEYVGYTF
TGTGCCAGCAGCGTAGGGGAGTACGTAGGCTACACCTTC
>.|.|TRBJ1-3|TRBV12-3/TRBV12-4
CASSSLSGNTIYF
TGTGCCAGCAGTTCGCTCTCTGGAAACACCATATATTTT
>.|.|TRBJ2-7|TRBV19
CASSIVGGAYEQYF
TGTGCCAGTAGTATAGTCGGGGGCGCCTACGAGCAGTACTTC
>.|.|TRBJ1-1|TRBV11-2
CASSLLNTEAFF
TGTGCCAGCAGCTTACTAAACACTGAAGCTTTCTTT
>.|once|TRBJ1-2|TRBV19
CASSIYGGNYGYTF
TGTGCCAGTAGTATATACGGGGGTAACTATGGCTACACCTTC
>.|.|TRBJ1-1|TRBV7-8
CASSTQARKAFF
TGTGCCAGCAGCACCCAAGCCCGAAAAGCTTTCTTT
>TRBD2|.|TRBJ2-1|TRBV4-3
CASSQDRGGGTYNEQFF
TGCGCCAGCAGCCAAGATCGGGGCGGGGGGACCTACAATGAGCAGTTCTTC
>TRBD1|.|TRBJ2-2|TRBV4-3
CASSHQGTAGELFF
TGCGCCAGCAGCCATCAGGGGACAGCCGGGGAGCTGTTTTTT
>.|.|TRBJ2-1|TRBV5-1
CASSSAEGLAYNEQFF
TGCGCCAGCAGCTCAGCCGAGGGACTGGCCTACAATGAGCAGTTCTTC
>.|.|TRBJ1-3|TRBV6-4
CATLSGHSGNTIYF
TGTGCCACCCTGAGCGGCCACTCTGGAAACACCATATATTTT
>.|once|TRBJ2-1|TRBV3-1/TRBV3-2
CASSPRPGAYNEQFF
TGTGCCAGCAGCCCCCGCCCCGGGGCCTACAATGAGCAGTTCTTC
>.|.|TRBJ2-7|TRBV6-5
CASSRGPNEQYF
TGTGCCAGCAGCCGGGGACCTAACGAGCAGTACTTC
>TRBD2|.|TRBJ2-5|TRBV2
CASSGASDGRAGETQYF
TGTGCCAGCAGTGGGGCCTCTGATGGGAGGGCCGGAGAGACCCAGTACTTC
>TRBD1|.|TRBJ2-5|TRBV5-1
CASSLTGGQVTQYF
TGCGCCAGCAGCCTGACAGGGGGGCAGGTGACCCAGTACTTC
>.|.|TRBJ1-1|TRBV18
CASSPRDGRNTEAFF
TGTGCCAGCTCACCAAGGGACGGGCGGAACACTGAAGCTTTCTTT
>.|.|TRBJ2-6|TRBV4-2
CASSHRRGDGANVLTF
TGTGCCAGCAGCCACCGCAGGGGGGATGGGGCCAACGTCCTGACTTTC
>TRBD1|.|TRBJ1-3|TRBV14
CASSRQGAHSGNTIYF
TGTGCCAGCAGCCGACAGGGAGCCCACTCTGGAAACACCATATATTTT
>.|.|TRBJ2-1|TRBV18
CASSPRPSAFYNEQFF
TGTGCCAGCTCACCCCGACCCAGTGCCTTCTACAATGAGCAGTTCTTC
>.|once|TRBJ2-7|TRBV5-1
CASTPTPGVRYEQYF
TGCGCCAGCACCCCAACCCCCGGGGTACGATACGAGCAGTACTTC
>TRBD2|.|TRBJ2-1|TRBV25-1
CASSESSGRSNEQFF
TGTGCCAGCAGTGAATCGAGCGGGAGGTCTAATGAGCAGTTCTTC
>TRBD1|.|TRBJ1-1|TRBV19
CASRDPQGRAFF
TGTGCCAGTAGGGATCCACAGGGGAGGGCTTTCTTT
>TRBD1|.|TRBJ1-2|TRBV2
CASSPETTTGNYGYTF
TGTGCCAGCAGTCCCGAAACGACGACAGGGAACTATGGCTACACCTTC
>.|.|TRBJ1-3|TRBV7-3
CASSPGGGPGNTIYF
TGTGCCAGCAGCCCCGGGGGGGGGCCCGGAAACACCATATATTTT
>TRBD2|few|TRBJ2-1|TRBV9
CASSKDGRFDNEQFF
TGTGCCAGCAGCAAAGACGGGAGGTTTGACAATGAGCAGTTCTTC
>.|.|TRBJ1-1|TRBV10-3
CAISVSTYGPKGF
TGTGCCATCAGTGTTTCAACTTATGGACCCAAGGGTTTT
>.|few|TRBJ2-3|TRBV5-1
CASSSDIDTQYF
TGCGCCAGCAGCTCTGACATAGATACGCAGTATTTT
>TRBD1|.|TRBJ2-1|TRBV3-1/TRBV3-2
CASSQGRGPSNEQFF
TGTGCCAGCAGCCAAGGCAGGGGGCCCTCTAATGAGCAGTTCTTC
>.|.|TRBJ1-6|TRBV30
CAWRTPNTYNSPLHF
TGTGCCTGGAGGACACCAAACACCTATAATTCACCCCTCCACTTT
>.|.|TRBJ1-5|TRBV2
CASSWDTNNQPQHF
TGTGCCAGCAGTTGGGACACTAACAATCAGCCCCAGCATTTT
>TRBD1|.|TRBJ1-1|TRBV28
CASSPRTGGTSEAFF
TGTGCCAGCAGTCCCAGGACAGGCGGAACCTCTGAAGCTTTCTTT